A selection of T cell receptor beta chains follows, all from one sample in a study of shared clonotypes between healthy human individuals. Sequenced by immunoSEQ multiplex PCR; TCRdb stores in-frame clones only, minus some. The sample shows roughly 1 million clones, around 76% of them seen only once. Sequencing was performed on memory CD4+ T cells sorted from blood. These receptors came from a man younger than 35 in good health. Both conserved end residues are part of each CDR3. Fields, in order: V gene, D gene, J gene, clone size, CDR3 DNA, CDR3 protein. A D gene is named only where the DNA matches it firmly. Rows give clone size only sometimes, using once, few, many, or a class for an expanded clone.

>TRBV14|-|TRBJ2-5|-
TGTGCCAGCAGCCAATTCCGCTCGGAGACCCAGTACTTC
CASSQFRSETQYF
>TRBV5-6|-|TRBJ2-1|-
TGTGCCAGCAGCTTGGTAGGCGGGTCAGGGGACAATGAGCAGTTCTTC
CASSLVGGSGDNEQFF
>TRBV18|-|TRBJ1-4|-
TGTGCCAGCTCACCACCGAATGGAGGGTATGAAAAACTGTTTTTT
CASSPPNGGYEKLFF
>TRBV7-2|-|TRBJ2-7|-
TGTGCCAGCAGCTTAGGGGGGAAGGCCCACGAGCAGTACTTC
CASSLGGKAHEQYF
>TRBV11-2|TRBD2|TRBJ2-3|-
TGTGCCAGCAGCCAGGATACTAGCGGGGGGGCGCAGTATTTT
CASSQDTSGGAQYF
>TRBV4-1|-|TRBJ2-2|-
TGCGCCAGCAGTCGTGGGGGACACACCGGGGAGCTGTTTTTT
CASSRGGHTGELFF
>TRBV7-2|TRBD1|TRBJ1-2|-
TGTGCCAGCAGCTTAGCTGACAGGGGGCGATTCGGCTACACCTTC
CASSLADRGRFGYTF
>TRBV6-1|-|TRBJ2-6|-
TGTGCCAGCAGTGGCCGGGGCTCTGGGGCCAACGTCCTGACTTTC
CASSGRGSGANVLTF
>TRBV28|-|TRBJ1-5|-
TGTGCCAGCGAGTCTCCGGGTGGAGGGCGCAATCAGCCCCAGCATTTT
CASESPGGGRNQPQHF
>TRBV4-1|-|TRBJ2-7|-
TGCGCCAGCAGCCAAAATTTGCTCTACGAGCAGTACTTC
CASSQNLLYEQYF
>TRBV5-1|-|TRBJ2-3|-
TGCGCCAGCAGCAAGACCCCTGACACAGATACGCAGTATTTT
CASSKTPDTDTQYF
>TRBV4-1|-|TRBJ2-1|-
TGCGCCAGCAGCCAAAACTCCCCCCGTCATCTCTACAATGAGCAGTTCTTC
CASSQNSPRHLYNEQFF
>TRBV28|-|TRBJ2-3|-
TGTGCCAGCAGTTTCGCTCCGTCACGCACGGATACGCAGTATTTT
CASSFAPSRTDTQYF
>TRBV29-1|TRBD1|TRBJ1-2|-
TGCAGCGTTGAAGATGACAGGGTTTTGGGTGGCTACACCTTC
CSVEDDRVLGGYTF
>TRBV7-9|TRBD1|TRBJ2-7|-
TGTGCCAGCAGCCATGCCGGTGGGACAGGGGGCGAGCAGTACTTC
CASSHAGGTGGEQYF
>TRBV4-1|-|TRBJ2-5|-
TGCGCCAGCAGACACGCGGGTCAAGAGACCCAGTACTTC
CASRHAGQETQYF
>TRBV9|-|TRBJ2-7|-
TGTGCCAGCAGTCCGGTGAGGGTAGGTTGGGAGCAGTACTTC
CASSPVRVGWEQYF
>TRBV10-3|TRBD1|TRBJ2-7|once
TGTGCCATCAGTCAGGGGGACAAAGCCTACGAGCAGTACTTC
CAISQGDKAYEQYF
>TRBV11-2|-|TRBJ1-5|-
TGTGCCAGCAGCTTAGTCCAAGATCAGCCCCAGCATTTT
CASSLVQDQPQHF
>TRBV29-1|-|TRBJ2-7|-
TGCAGCGTTGAAGACACCGCCTACGAGCAGTACTTC
CSVEDTAYEQYF
>TRBV11-2|-|TRBJ2-4|-
TGTGCCAGCAGCTTAGGTGTCCTAGGAACCAAAAACATTCAGTACTTC
CASSLGVLGTKNIQYF
>TRBV7-8|TRBD1|TRBJ1-1|-
TGTGCCAGCAGCTCCAGGGGGAGCACTGAAGCTTTCTTT
CASSSRGSTEAFF
>TRBV4-2|TRBD1|TRBJ2-5|few
TGTGCCAGCAGCCAGAGCACAGGGGTAGAGACCCAGTACTTC
CASSQSTGVETQYF
>TRBV19|-|TRBJ2-7|-
TGTGCCAGTAGTATAACTGGGACAGGTGGGGACTACGGCGAGCAGTACTTC
CASSITGTGGDYGEQYF
>TRBV5-4|-|TRBJ1-4|once
TGTGCCAGCGGTCTGGGGACAACAACTAATGAAAAACTGTTTTTT
CASGLGTTTNEKLFF
>TRBV7-2|TRBD2|TRBJ2-3|-
TGTGCCAGCAGCCAGACTAGCGCCAAAACAGATACGCAGTATTTT
CASSQTSAKTDTQYF
>TRBV19|TRBD1|TRBJ1-1|-
TGTGCCAGTAGTAGGACAGGGGGGGTCACTGAAGCTTTCTTT
CASSRTGGVTEAFF
>TRBV7-9|-|TRBJ2-7|once
TGTGCCAGCAGCTTTACAGGAATCTACGAGCAGTACTTC
CASSFTGIYEQYF
>TRBV14|TRBD1|TRBJ1-1|many
TGTGCCAGCAGCCACACAGACAGGGGTGAAGCTTTCTTT
CASSHTDRGEAFF
>TRBV5-1|-|TRBJ1-1|-
TGCGCCAGCAGCTTGTACGGCGGGGGAGACACTGAAGCTTTCTTT
CASSLYGGGDTEAFF
>TRBV5-4|-|TRBJ2-7|-
TGTGCCAGCAGCTCTGACCCCTCCTACGAGCAGTACTTC
CASSSDPSYEQYF
>TRBV5-1|TRBD2|TRBJ2-2|-
TGCGCCAGCAGCTCACGGACTAGCGGTTCTACCGGGGAGCTGTTTTTT
CASSSRTSGSTGELFF
>TRBV2|-|TRBJ2-5|-
TGTGCCAGCAATATCCCCCAAGAGACCCAGTACTTC
CASNIPQETQYF
>TRBV6-5|-|TRBJ1-2|-
TGTGCCAGCGCAGGGGCATCCTATGGCTACACCTTC
CASAGASYGYTF
>TRBV19|-|TRBJ1-3|-
TGTGCCAGTAGTATCATTGGAAACACCATATATTTT
CASSIIGNTIYF
>TRBV14|-|TRBJ1-1|-
TGTGCCAGCAGCCGCAGCGGGGGACGGGACACTGAAGCTTTCTTT
CASSRSGGRDTEAFF
>TRBV28|-|TRBJ2-5|-
TGTGCCAGCAGTTTCGGTGGAGGGGGGGCCACCGAGACCCAGTACTTC
CASSFGGGGATETQYF
>TRBV27|-|TRBJ1-5|few
TGTGCCAGCAGTTTATCGAGAGGCAATCAGCCCCAGCATTTT
CASSLSRGNQPQHF
>TRBV6-5|-|TRBJ1-3|few
TGTGCCACGGGGAGTGGACCTGGAAACACCATATATTTT
CATGSGPGNTIYF
>TRBV2|-|TRBJ2-3|-
TGTGCCAGCAAATACGGGAGAGGGGATACGCAGTATTTT
CASKYGRGDTQYF
>TRBV28|-|TRBJ1-5|-
TGTGCCAGCAGGGGACGACAGGCTTCAGGGTCCCAGCATTTT
CASRGRQASGSQHF
>TRBV30|TRBD1|TRBJ1-3|-
TGTGCCTGGAGTTCAGGGGGTAGAAACACCATATATTTT
CAWSSGGRNTIYF
>TRBV6-1|-|TRBJ2-7|many
TGTGCCAGCAGACGGACCCAATACGAGCAGTACTTC
CASRRTQYEQYF
>TRBV2|TRBD2|TRBJ2-7|-
TGTGCCAGCGCCGCCGGGAGGGACGAGCAGTACTTC
CASAAGRDEQYF
>TRBV7-2|-|TRBJ2-4|-
TGTGCCAGCAGCTTAGGGGCTAGCGAAACCAAAAACATTCAGTACTTC
CASSLGASETKNIQYF
>TRBV2|TRBD2|TRBJ2-5|-
TGTGCCAGCAGTCTAGCGGGAGCCCCCCAAGAGACCCAGTACTTC
CASSLAGAPQETQYF
>TRBV20-1|-|TRBJ2-3|few
TGCAGTGCTAGGAGCACAGATACGCAGTATTTT
CSARSTDTQYF